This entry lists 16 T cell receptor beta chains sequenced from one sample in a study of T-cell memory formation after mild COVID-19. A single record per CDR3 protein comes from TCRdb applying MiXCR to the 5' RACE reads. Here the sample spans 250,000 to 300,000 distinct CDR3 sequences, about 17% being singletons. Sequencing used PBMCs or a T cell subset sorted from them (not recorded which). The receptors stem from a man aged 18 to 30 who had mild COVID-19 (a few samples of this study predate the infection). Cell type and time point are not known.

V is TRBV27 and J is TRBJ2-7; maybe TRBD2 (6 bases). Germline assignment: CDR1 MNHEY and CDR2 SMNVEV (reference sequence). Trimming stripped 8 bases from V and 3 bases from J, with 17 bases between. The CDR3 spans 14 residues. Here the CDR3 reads CASSPDGGSYEQYV. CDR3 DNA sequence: TGTGCCAGCTCCCCCGACGGAGGGAGCTACGAGCAGTACGTC.

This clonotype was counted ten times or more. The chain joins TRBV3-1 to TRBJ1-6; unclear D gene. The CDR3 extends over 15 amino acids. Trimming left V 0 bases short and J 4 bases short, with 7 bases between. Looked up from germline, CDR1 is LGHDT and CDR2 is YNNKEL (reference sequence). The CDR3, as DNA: TGTGCCAGCAGCCAAGACCCAGGTTATAATTCACCCCTCCACTTT. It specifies CASSQDPGYNSPLHF.

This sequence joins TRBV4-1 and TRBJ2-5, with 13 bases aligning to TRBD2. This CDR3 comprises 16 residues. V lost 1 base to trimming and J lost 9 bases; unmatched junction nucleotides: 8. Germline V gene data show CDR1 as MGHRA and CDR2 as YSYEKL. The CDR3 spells CASSQGGTSGVRAQYF. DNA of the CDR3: TGCGCCAGCAGCCAAGGCGGGACTAGCGGGGTCAGGGCCCAGTACTTC.

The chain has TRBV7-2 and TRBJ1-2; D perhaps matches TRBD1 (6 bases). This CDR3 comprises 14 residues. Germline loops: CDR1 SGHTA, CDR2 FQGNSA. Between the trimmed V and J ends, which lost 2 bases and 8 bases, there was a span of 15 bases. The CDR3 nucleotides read TGTGCCAGCAGCTTACAGGGGTCGGTCTCGGGCTACACCTTC. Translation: CASSLQGSVSGYTF.

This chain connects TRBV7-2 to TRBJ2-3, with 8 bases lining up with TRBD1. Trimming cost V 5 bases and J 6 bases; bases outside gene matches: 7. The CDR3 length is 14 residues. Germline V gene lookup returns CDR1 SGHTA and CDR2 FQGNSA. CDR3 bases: TGTGCCAGCAGCCCACGGACAGGGAAGGATACGCAGTATTTT. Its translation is CASSPRTGKDTQYF.

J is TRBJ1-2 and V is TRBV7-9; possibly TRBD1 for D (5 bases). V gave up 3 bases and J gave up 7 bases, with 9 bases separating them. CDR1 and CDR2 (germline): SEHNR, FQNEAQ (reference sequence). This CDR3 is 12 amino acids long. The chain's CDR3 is CASSFSGGGYTF. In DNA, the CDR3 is TGTGCCAGCAGCTTTAGCGGGGGTGGCTACACCTTC.

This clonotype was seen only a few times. CDR3: CASSGGTYEQYF. The CDR3 bases are TGTGCCAGCAGTGGTGGTACCTACGAGCAGTACTTC. This sequence joins TRBV6-2 or TRBV6-3 and TRBJ2-7; D gene ambiguous. The CDR3 length is 12 residues. Trimming took 5 bases from V and 2 from J, leaving 7 bases between them. Germline CDR1 is MNHEY and CDR2 is SVGEGT.

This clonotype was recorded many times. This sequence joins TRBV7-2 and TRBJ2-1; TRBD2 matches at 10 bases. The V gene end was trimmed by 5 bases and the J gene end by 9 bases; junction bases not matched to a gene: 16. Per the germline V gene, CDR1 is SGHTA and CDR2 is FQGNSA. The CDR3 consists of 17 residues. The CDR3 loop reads CASSPPGGAGGQGEQFF. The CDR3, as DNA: TGTGCCAGCAGCCCCCCGGGGGGAGCGGGGGGGCAGGGTGAGCAGTTCTTC.

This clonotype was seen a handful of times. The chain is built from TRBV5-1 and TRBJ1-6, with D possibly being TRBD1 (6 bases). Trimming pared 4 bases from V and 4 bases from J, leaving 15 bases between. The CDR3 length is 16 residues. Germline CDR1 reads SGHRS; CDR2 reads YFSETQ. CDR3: CASSPGGSEYNSPLHF. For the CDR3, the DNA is TGCGCCAGCAGCCCGGGGGGCTCTGAATATAATTCACCCCTCCACTTT.

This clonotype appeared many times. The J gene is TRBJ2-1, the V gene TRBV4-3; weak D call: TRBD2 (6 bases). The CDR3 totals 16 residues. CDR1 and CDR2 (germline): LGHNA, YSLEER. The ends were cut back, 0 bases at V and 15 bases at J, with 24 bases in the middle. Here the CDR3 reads CASSQDHLGGAAFPFF. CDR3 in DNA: TGCGCCAGCAGCCAAGATCATTTAGGCGGGGCAGCCTTTCCGTTCTTC.

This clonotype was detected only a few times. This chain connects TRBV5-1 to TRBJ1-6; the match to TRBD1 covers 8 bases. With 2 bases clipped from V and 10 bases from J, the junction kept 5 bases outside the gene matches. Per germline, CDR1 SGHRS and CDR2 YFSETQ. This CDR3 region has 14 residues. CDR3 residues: CASSLAGGNSPLHF. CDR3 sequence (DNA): TGCGCCAGCAGCTTAGCAGGGGGCAACTCACCCCTCCACTTT.

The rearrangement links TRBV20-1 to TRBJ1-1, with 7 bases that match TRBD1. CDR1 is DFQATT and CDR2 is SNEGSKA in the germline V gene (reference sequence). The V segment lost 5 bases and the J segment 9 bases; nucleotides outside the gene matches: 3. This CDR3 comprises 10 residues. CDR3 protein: CSALTGKAFF. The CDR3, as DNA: TGCAGTGCTTTGACAGGGAAAGCTTTCTTT.

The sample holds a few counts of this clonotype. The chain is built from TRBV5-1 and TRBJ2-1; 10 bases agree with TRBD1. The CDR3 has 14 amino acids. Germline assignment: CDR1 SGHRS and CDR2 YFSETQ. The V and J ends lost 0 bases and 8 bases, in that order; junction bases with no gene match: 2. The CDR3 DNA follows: TGCGCCAGCAGCTTGGGCGGGACAGGGGATGAGCAGTTCTTC. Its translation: CASSLGGTGDEQFF. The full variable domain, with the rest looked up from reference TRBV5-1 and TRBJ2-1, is KAGVTQTPRYLIKTRGQQVTLSCSPISGHRSVSWYQQTPGQGLQFLFEYFSETQRNKGNFPGRFSGRQFSNSRSEMNVSTLELGDSALYLCASSLGGTGDEQFFGPGTRLTVL.

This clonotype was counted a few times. The CDR3 sequence: CASSWGLGEQFF. The CDR3, as DNA: TGTGCCAGCAGCTGGGGCCTGGGTGAGCAGTTCTTC. The rearrangement uses TRBV5-5 and TRBJ2-1, with D tentatively TRBD1 (5 bases). CDR3 length: 12 residues. The V end was cut by 3 bases, the J end by 9 bases, with 10 bases between. CDR1 is SGHKS, CDR2 YYEKEE, per germline (reference sequence).

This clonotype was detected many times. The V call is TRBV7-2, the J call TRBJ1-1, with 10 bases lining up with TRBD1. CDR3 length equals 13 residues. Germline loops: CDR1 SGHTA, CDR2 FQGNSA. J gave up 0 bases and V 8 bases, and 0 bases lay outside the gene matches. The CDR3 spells CASGQGVNTEAFF. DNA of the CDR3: TGTGCCAGCGGACAGGGGGTGAACACTGAAGCTTTCTTT.

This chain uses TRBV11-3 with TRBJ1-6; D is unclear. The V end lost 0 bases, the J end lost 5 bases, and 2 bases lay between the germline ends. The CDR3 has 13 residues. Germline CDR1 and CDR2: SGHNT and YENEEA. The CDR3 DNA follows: TGTGCCAGCAGCTTAGAGCATAATTCACCCCTCCACTTT. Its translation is CASSLEHNSPLHF.